The present TCR beta chain was sequenced within a study of shared clonotypes between healthy human individuals. Overall study results and limits: What naive subsets generally showed was a larger estimated richness than memory subsets showed. A handful of donors had 5% to 6% of their naive CD4 clonotypes in common. Lower generation probabilities were found for non-shared clonotypes than for those shared by all four donors.

Only in-frame clones appear in the TCRdb table, and some are missing; sequencing was by immunoSEQ multiplex PCR. The sample lists around 2,000,000 clones; 85% to 95% were seen once. V was clipped by 6 bases and J by 7 bases; unmatched bases: 5. The germline gives CDR1 LNHDA, CDR2 SQIVND (reference sequence). The CDR3 contains 14 residues. On this clone: The antigen is not known.

Sequenced sample: naive CD4+ T cells sorted from blood. Indicated subset: CD45RA+ positively selected. V gene TRBV19 combines with J gene TRBJ1-5; 11 bases map to TRBD1. This TCR was sampled from a man between 18 and 29 years old in good health. In DNA form, the CDR3 reads TGTGCCAGTAGACCGGGACAGGGGGAGCAGCCCCAGCATTTT. It is translated as CASRPGQGEQPQHF.